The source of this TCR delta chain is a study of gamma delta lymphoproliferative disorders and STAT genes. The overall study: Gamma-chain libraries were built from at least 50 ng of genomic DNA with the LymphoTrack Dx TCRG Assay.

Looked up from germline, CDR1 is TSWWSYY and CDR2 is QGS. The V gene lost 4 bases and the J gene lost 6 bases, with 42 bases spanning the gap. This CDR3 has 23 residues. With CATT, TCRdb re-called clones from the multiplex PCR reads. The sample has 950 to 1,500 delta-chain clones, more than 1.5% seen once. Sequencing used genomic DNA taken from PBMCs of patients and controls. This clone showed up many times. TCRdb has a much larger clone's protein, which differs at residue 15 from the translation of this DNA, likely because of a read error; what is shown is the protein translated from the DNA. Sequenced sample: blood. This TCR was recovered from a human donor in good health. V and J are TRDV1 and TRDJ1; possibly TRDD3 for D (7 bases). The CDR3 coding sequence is TGTGCTCTTGGGGTCCAATCTTCCTCTACGCGGGTCTGGGGGGTACGAGGGCTAAATAAACTCATCTTT. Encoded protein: CALGVQSSSTRVWGVRGLNKLIF.